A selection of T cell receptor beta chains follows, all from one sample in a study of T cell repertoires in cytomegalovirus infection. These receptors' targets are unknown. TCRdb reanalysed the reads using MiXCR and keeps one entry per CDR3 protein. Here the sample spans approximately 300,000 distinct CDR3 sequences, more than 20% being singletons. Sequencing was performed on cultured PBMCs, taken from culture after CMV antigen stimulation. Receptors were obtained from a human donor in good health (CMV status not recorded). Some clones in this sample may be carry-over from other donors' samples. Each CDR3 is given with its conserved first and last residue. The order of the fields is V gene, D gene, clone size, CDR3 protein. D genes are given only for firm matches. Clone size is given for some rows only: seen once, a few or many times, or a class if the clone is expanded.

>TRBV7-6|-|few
CASRWGKNTGELFF
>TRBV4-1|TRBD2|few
CASSQARTGGSYNEQFF
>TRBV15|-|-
CATSRDRKNTEAFF
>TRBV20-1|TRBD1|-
CSARDGQGAGYTF
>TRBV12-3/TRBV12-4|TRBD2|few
CASSPGTSEVNEQFF
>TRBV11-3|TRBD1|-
CASSQRTGGYGYTF
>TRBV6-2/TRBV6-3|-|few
CASSYSILSGANVLTF
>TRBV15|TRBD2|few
CATSRVLREGYNEQFF
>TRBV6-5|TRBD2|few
CASSYSAGGWYEQYF
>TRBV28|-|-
CASSTSIYEQYF